The clone carrying this T cell receptor beta chain was observed a few times. Its antigen is still unknown. TCRdb redid the calling of the 5' RACE reads with MiXCR, one entry per CDR3 protein. Counted here are about 250,000 distinct CDR3 sequences, approximately 7.3% occurring once; the ten biggest clones make up around 5.4%. The CDR3 extends over 17 amino acids. Trimming took off 6 bases at V and 0 bases at J, with 20 bases between the two ends. CDR1 is MNHNS and CDR2 is SASEGT in the germline V gene. This sample is part of a study of identical twins. Study-wide findings and caveats: Insertions were reduced in abundant cord blood beta clonotypes but not in memory repertoires.

The same data also went into a second study, on yellow fever vaccine responses in identical twins. That paper adds: Twins' T cell vaccine responses reportedly looked partly convergent, partly personalized.

This sequence was found in a woman under 30 in good health. Sequences were obtained from CD8+ T cells sorted from blood. The chain joins TRBV6-1 to TRBJ1-1; D remains unclear. The CDR3 here is CASRIKGQALMNTEAFF. CDR3 sequence (DNA): TGTGCCAGCAGGATAAAAGGGCAGGCACTAATGAACACTGAAGCTTTCTTT.